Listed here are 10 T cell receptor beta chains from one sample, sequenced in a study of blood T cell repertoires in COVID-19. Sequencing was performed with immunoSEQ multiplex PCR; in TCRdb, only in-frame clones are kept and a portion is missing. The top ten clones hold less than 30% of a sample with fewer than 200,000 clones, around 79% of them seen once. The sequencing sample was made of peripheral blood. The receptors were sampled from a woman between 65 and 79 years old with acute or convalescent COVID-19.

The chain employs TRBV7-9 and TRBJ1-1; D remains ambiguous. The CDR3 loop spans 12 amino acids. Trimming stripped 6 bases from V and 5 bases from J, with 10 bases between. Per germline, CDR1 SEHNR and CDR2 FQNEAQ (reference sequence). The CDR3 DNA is TGTGCCAGCAGTTCTATCTGGACTGAAGCTTTCTTT. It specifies CASSSIWTEAFF. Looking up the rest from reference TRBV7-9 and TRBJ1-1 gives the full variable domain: DTGVSQNPRHKITKRGQNVTFRCDPISEHNRLYWYRQTLGQGPEFLTYFQNEAQLEKSRLLSDRFSAERPKGSFSTLEIQRTEQGDSAMYLCASSSIWTEAFFGQGTRLTVV.

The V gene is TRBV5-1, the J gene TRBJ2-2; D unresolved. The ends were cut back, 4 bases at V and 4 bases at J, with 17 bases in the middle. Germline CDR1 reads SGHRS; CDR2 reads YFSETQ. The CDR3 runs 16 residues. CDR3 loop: CASSPSSRGSTGELFF. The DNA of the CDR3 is TGCGCCAGCAGCCCCTCCTCGCGCGGTTCCACCGGGGAGCTGTTTTTT.

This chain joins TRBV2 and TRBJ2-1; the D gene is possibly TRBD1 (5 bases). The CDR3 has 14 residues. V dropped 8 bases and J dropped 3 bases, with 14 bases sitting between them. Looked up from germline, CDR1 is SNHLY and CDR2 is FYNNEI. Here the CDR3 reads CASCLFDSYNEQFF. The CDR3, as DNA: TGTGCCAGCTGCTTATTCGACAGCTACAATGAGCAGTTCTTC.

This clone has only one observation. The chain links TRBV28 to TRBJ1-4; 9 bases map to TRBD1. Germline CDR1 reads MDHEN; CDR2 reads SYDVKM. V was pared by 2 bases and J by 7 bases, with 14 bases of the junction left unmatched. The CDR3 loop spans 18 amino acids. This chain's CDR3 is CASSLASLTGQGSEKLFF. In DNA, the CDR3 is TGTGCCAGCAGTTTAGCGTCGCTGACGGGACAGGGCTCTGAAAAACTGTTTTTT.

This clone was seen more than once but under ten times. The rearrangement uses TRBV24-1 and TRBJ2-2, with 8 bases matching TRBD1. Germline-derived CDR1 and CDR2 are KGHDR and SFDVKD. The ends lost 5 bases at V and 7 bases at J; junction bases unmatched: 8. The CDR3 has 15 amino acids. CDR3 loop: CATSGRQGRVGELFF. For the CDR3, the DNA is TGTGCCACCAGTGGACGACAGGGGAGAGTCGGGGAGCTGTTTTTT.

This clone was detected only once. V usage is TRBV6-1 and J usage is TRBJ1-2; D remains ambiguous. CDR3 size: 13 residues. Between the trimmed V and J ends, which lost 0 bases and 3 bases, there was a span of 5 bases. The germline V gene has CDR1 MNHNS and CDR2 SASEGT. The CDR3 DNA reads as TGTGCCAGCAGTGAAGCTCTTGACTATGGCTACACCTTC. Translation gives CASSEALDYGYTF.

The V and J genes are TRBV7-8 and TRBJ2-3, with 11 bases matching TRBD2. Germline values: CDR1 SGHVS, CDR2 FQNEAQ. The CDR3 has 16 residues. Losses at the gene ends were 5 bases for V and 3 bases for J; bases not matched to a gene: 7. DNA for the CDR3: TGTGCCAGCAGCGTCATAGCGGGAGGGCCGACAGATACGCAGTATTTT. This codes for CASSVIAGGPTDTQYF.

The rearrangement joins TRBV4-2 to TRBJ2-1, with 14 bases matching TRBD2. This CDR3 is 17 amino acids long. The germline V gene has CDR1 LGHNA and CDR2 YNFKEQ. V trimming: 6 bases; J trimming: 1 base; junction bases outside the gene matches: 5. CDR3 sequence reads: CASRPTSGRDSYNEQFF. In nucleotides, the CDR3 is TGTGCCAGCAGACCGACTAGCGGGAGGGATTCCTACAATGAGCAGTTCTTC.

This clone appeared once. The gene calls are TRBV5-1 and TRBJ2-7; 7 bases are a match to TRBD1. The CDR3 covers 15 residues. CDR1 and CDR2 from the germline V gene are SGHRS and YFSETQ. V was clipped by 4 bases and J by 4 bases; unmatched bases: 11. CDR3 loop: CASSLGTDPIYEQYF. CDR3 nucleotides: TGCGCCAGCAGCCTAGGGACAGACCCGATTTACGAGCAGTACTTC.

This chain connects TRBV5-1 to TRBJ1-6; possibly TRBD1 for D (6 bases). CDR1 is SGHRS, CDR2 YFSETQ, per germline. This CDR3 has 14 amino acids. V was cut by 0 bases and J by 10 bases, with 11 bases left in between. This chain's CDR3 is CASSLVGAGSPLHF. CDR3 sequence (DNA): TGCGCCAGCAGCTTGGTGGGGGCAGGCTCACCCCTCCACTTT.